This entry concerns a single TCR beta chain. Its antigen remains unidentified. TCRdb's table, derived via immunoSEQ multiplex PCR, lists solely in-frame clones and lacks some. The table has some 2,000,000 clones, 90% to 97% seen once. This sample is drawn from a study of shared clonotypes between healthy human individuals. Study context: There were three CD4 naive, three CD4 memory, two CD8 naive and one CD8 memory plates per donor. Study findings and constraints: In contrast to clonotypes shared by all four donors, non-shared clonotypes had lower generation probabilities.

Germline values: CDR1 LNHDA, CDR2 SQIVND (reference sequence). This CDR3 is built from 14 residues. The V end lost 5 bases, the J end lost 4 bases, and 14 bases lay between the germline ends. The chain links TRBV19 to TRBJ2-5; D tentatively fits TRBD1 or TRBD2 (5 bases each). The sequencing input was naive CD4+ T cells sorted from blood. Subset reported: CD45RA+ positively selected. This sequence originates from a man younger than 35 in good health. CDR3 sequence: CASSSISGTETQYF. CDR3 bases: TGTGCCAGTAGTTCGATATCGGGGACAGAGACCCAGTACTTC. Drawing the rest from reference TRBV19 and TRBJ2-5, the complete variable domain is DGGITQSPKYLFRKEGQNVTLSCEQNLNHDAMYWYRQDPGQGLRLIYYSQIVNDFQKGDIAEGYSVSREKKESFPLTVTSAQKNPTAFYLCASSSISGTETQYFGPGTRLLVL.